A selection of T cell receptor beta chains follows, all from one sample in a study of blood T cells in healthy people across ages. MiXCR, applied by TCRdb to the 5' RACE reads, yields one record per CDR3 protein. The sample lists about 570,000 distinct CDR3 sequences; roughly 28% were seen once. Source material: blood. The receptors come from a woman in her seventies in good health. The CDR3 runs from the conserved cysteine through the conserved F or W. The order of the fields is CDR3 protein, CDR3 DNA, clone size, J gene, V gene, D gene. D genes are given only for firm matches. Expanded clones are given a class, and other clones once, few, many or no size at all.

CDR3aa: CASSLGQESNGYTF; CDR3nt: TGCGCCAGCAGCTTGGGACAGGAGTCGAATGGCTACACCTTC; abundance: many; j_gene: TRBJ1-2; v_gene: TRBV5-1; d_gene: -
CDR3aa: CSARDPLKAQETQYF; CDR3nt: TGCAGTGCTAGAGACCCACTTAAAGCCCAAGAGACCCAGTACTTC; abundance: -; j_gene: TRBJ2-5; v_gene: TRBV20-1; d_gene: -
CDR3aa: CASSFWTGQNSYEQYF; CDR3nt: TGTGCCAGCAGCTTTTGGACGGGACAAAACTCCTACGAGCAGTACTTC; abundance: few; j_gene: TRBJ2-7; v_gene: TRBV11-3; d_gene: -
CDR3aa: CASSPAGGPGEQFF; CDR3nt: TGTGCCAGCAGCCCAGCGGGGGGCCCCGGTGAGCAGTTCTTC; abundance: few; j_gene: TRBJ2-1; v_gene: TRBV7-3; d_gene: TRBD2
CDR3aa: CASSYPGMNTEAFF; CDR3nt: TGTGCCAGCAGTTATCCAGGAATGAACACTGAAGCTTTCTTT; abundance: few; j_gene: TRBJ1-1; v_gene: TRBV6-2/TRBV6-3; d_gene: -
CDR3aa: CASSEFVSGKNYGYTF; CDR3nt: TGTGCCAGCAGTGAATTTGTTTCCGGGAAAAACTATGGCTACACCTTC; abundance: -; j_gene: TRBJ1-2; v_gene: TRBV6-1; d_gene: -
CDR3aa: CASSEEWTREPQHF; CDR3nt: TGTGCCAGCAGTGAAGAGTGGACCCGGGAGCCCCAGCATTTT; abundance: -; j_gene: TRBJ1-5; v_gene: TRBV6-1; d_gene: -
CDR3aa: CASSPQGLAGARAQYF; CDR3nt: TGTGCCAGCAGCCCTCAAGGACTAGCGGGGGCGAGGGCCCAGTACTTC; abundance: -; j_gene: TRBJ2-5; v_gene: TRBV6-6; d_gene: TRBD2
CDR3aa: CASSLSWGGGNTIYF; CDR3nt: TGCGCCAGCAGCCTATCTTGGGGTGGTGGAAACACCATATATTTT; abundance: -; j_gene: TRBJ1-3; v_gene: TRBV4-3; d_gene: -
CDR3aa: CSANGLAGGSQYF; CDR3nt: TGCAGTGCAAACGGACTAGCGGGGGGTTCGCAGTATTTT; abundance: few; j_gene: TRBJ2-3; v_gene: TRBV20-1; d_gene: TRBD2
CDR3aa: CSVDYSTDTQYF; CDR3nt: TGCAGCGTTGATTACTCCACAGATACGCAGTATTTT; abundance: -; j_gene: TRBJ2-3; v_gene: TRBV29-1; d_gene: -
CDR3aa: CSVRVYSGNTIYF; CDR3nt: TGCAGCGTTCGGGTCTATTCGGGAAACACCATATATTTT; abundance: few; j_gene: TRBJ1-3; v_gene: TRBV29-1; d_gene: -
CDR3aa: CASTQWEEFGYTF; CDR3nt: TGCGCCAGCACCCAATGGGAGGAGTTTGGCTACACCTTC; abundance: -; j_gene: TRBJ1-2; v_gene: TRBV5-1; d_gene: -
CDR3aa: CASSYQGARTGELFF; CDR3nt: TGCGCCAGCAGCTACCAGGGGGCGCGCACCGGGGAGCTGTTTTTT; abundance: few; j_gene: TRBJ2-2; v_gene: TRBV5-1; d_gene: TRBD1
CDR3aa: CASSPRGQGGNTIYF; CDR3nt: TGTGCCAGCAGTCCCCGAGGACAGGGCGGAAACACCATATATTTT; abundance: -; j_gene: TRBJ1-3; v_gene: TRBV12-3/TRBV12-4; d_gene: TRBD1
CDR3aa: CSGWGRAYGYTF; CDR3nt: TGCAGTGGTTGGGGCAGGGCCTATGGCTACACCTTC; abundance: -; j_gene: TRBJ1-2; v_gene: TRBV20-1; d_gene: -
CDR3aa: CTAHKWQGSPSTDTQYF; CDR3nt: TGCACTGCTCATAAATGGCAGGGATCCCCTAGCACAGATACGCAGTATTTT; abundance: -; j_gene: TRBJ2-3; v_gene: TRBV20-1; d_gene: -
CDR3aa: CASSDGRGRVTDTQYF; CDR3nt: TGTGCCAGCAGTGACGGGAGGGGCAGAGTCACAGATACGCAGTATTTT; abundance: few; j_gene: TRBJ2-3; v_gene: TRBV2; d_gene: TRBD2
CDR3aa: CASSLARDSEAFF; CDR3nt: TGTGCCAGCAGCTTGGCCCGGGACTCTGAAGCTTTCTTT; abundance: few; j_gene: TRBJ1-1; v_gene: TRBV5-6; d_gene: -
CDR3aa: CASFQRGSYTGELFF; CDR3nt: TGTGCCAGCTTCCAGCGGGGGTCTTACACCGGGGAGCTGTTTTTT; abundance: -; j_gene: TRBJ2-2; v_gene: TRBV7-3; d_gene: TRBD2
CDR3aa: CASSLGGSDTQYF; CDR3nt: TGTGCCAGCAGCTTGGGGGGATCAGATACGCAGTATTTT; abundance: few; j_gene: TRBJ2-3; v_gene: TRBV7-2; d_gene: -
CDR3aa: CASSPGQGVGYTF; CDR3nt: TGTGCCAGCTCACCGGGACAGGGCGTTGGCTACACCTTC; abundance: -; j_gene: TRBJ1-2; v_gene: TRBV18; d_gene: TRBD1
CDR3aa: CASSSDKIGRKETQYF; CDR3nt: TGCGCCAGCAGCTCAGACAAAATTGGACGGAAAGAGACCCAGTACTTC; abundance: -; j_gene: TRBJ2-5; v_gene: TRBV5-1; d_gene: -
CDR3aa: CASSLDRGERFF; CDR3nt: TGTGCCAGCAGTCTCGACAGAGGGGAACGGTTCTTC; abundance: -; j_gene: TRBJ2-1; v_gene: TRBV12-3/TRBV12-4; d_gene: -
CDR3aa: CSASGFFF; CDR3nt: TGCAGTGCTAGCGGGTTCTTTTTT; abundance: -; j_gene: TRBJ2-3; v_gene: TRBV20-1; d_gene: -
CDR3aa: CASSLLAILTDTQYF; CDR3nt: TGTGCCAGCAGCTTACTTGCTATCCTCACAGATACGCAGTATTTT; abundance: few; j_gene: TRBJ2-3; v_gene: TRBV7-6; d_gene: -
CDR3aa: CASSLVFRGLQETQYF; CDR3nt: TGTGCCAGCAGCTTAGTTTTTCGTGGGCTGCAAGAGACCCAGTACTTC; abundance: few; j_gene: TRBJ2-5; v_gene: TRBV7-2; d_gene: -
CDR3aa: CASSNRAGSYDEQFF; CDR3nt: TGTGCCAGCAGTAACAGGGCTGGCTCCTACGATGAGCAGTTCTTC; abundance: few; j_gene: TRBJ2-1; v_gene: TRBV6-2/TRBV6-3; d_gene: -
CDR3aa: CASSLADRGLRGYTF; CDR3nt: TGTGCCAGCAGCTTAGCAGACAGGGGGCTGCGAGGCTACACCTTC; abundance: -; j_gene: TRBJ1-2; v_gene: TRBV7-9; d_gene: TRBD1
CDR3aa: CASSLEGPPTDTQYF; CDR3nt: TGTGCCAGCAGCTTAGAGGGGCCGCCCACAGATACGCAGTATTTT; abundance: -; j_gene: TRBJ2-3; v_gene: TRBV7-9; d_gene: -
CDR3aa: CASSLALVHNEQFF; CDR3nt: TGCGCCAGCAGCTTGGCCTTAGTCCACAATGAGCAGTTCTTC; abundance: few; j_gene: TRBJ2-1; v_gene: TRBV5-1; d_gene: -
CDR3aa: CSAGGVGNTEAFF; CDR3nt: TGCAGTGCTGGCGGGGTAGGGAACACTGAAGCTTTCTTT; abundance: few; j_gene: TRBJ1-1; v_gene: TRBV20-1; d_gene: -
CDR3aa: CASSQVKGHEYEQYF; CDR3nt: TGCGCCAGCAGCCAAGTTAAGGGACATGAATACGAGCAGTACTTC; abundance: many; j_gene: TRBJ2-7; v_gene: TRBV4-3; d_gene: -
CDR3aa: CASSQDADRTPYF; CDR3nt: TGTGCCAGCAGCCAAGATGCGGACAGGACCCCATACTTC; abundance: few; j_gene: TRBJ2-5; v_gene: TRBV3-1; d_gene: TRBD1
CDR3aa: CASTSRGGPGTGELFF; CDR3nt: TGTGCCAGCACCTCTAGAGGGGGTCCTGGGACCGGGGAGCTGTTTTTT; abundance: few; j_gene: TRBJ2-2; v_gene: TRBV9; d_gene: -
CDR3aa: CASRVTNEKLFF; CDR3nt: TGTGCCAGCAGGGTTACTAATGAAAAACTGTTTTTT; abundance: few; j_gene: TRBJ1-4; v_gene: TRBV12-3/TRBV12-4; d_gene: -
CDR3aa: CASSPAGPGSGNTIYF; CDR3nt: TGTGCCAGCAGCCCCGCGGGACCAGGCTCTGGAAACACCATATATTTT; abundance: few; j_gene: TRBJ1-3; v_gene: TRBV12-3/TRBV12-4; d_gene: -
CDR3aa: CASSYGQPQHF; CDR3nt: TGTGCCAGCAGCTATGGGCAGCCCCAGCATTTT; abundance: few; j_gene: TRBJ1-5; v_gene: TRBV12-3/TRBV12-4; d_gene: -
CDR3aa: CASSLVRTGNTGELFF; CDR3nt: TGCGCCAGCAGCTTGGTTCGGACAGGGAACACCGGGGAGCTGTTTTTT; abundance: -; j_gene: TRBJ2-2; v_gene: TRBV5-1; d_gene: TRBD1
CDR3aa: CASSPGRLYSGANVLTF; CDR3nt: TGTGCCAGCAGTCCGGGACGGCTGTACTCTGGGGCCAACGTCCTGACTTTC; abundance: few; j_gene: TRBJ2-6; v_gene: TRBV6-2/TRBV6-3; d_gene: -
CDR3aa: CAISESGDREAGYTF; CDR3nt: TGTGCCATCAGTGAGTCTGGGGACAGGGAGGCTGGCTACACCTTC; abundance: -; j_gene: TRBJ1-2; v_gene: TRBV10-3; d_gene: TRBD1
CDR3aa: CASSASRYGYTF; CDR3nt: TGTGCCAGCAGCGCGTCACGCTATGGCTACACCTTC; abundance: few; j_gene: TRBJ1-2; v_gene: TRBV3-1; d_gene: -
CDR3aa: CASSLVSQGSYNEQFF; CDR3nt: TGTGCCAGCAGCTTAGTGTCCCAAGGTTCCTACAATGAGCAGTTCTTC; abundance: -; j_gene: TRBJ2-1; v_gene: TRBV7-2; d_gene: -
CDR3aa: CSVGRSSTGELFF; CDR3nt: TGCAGCGTTGGCAGGTCGAGCACCGGGGAGCTGTTTTTT; abundance: few; j_gene: TRBJ2-2; v_gene: TRBV29-1; d_gene: -
CDR3aa: CASSSSGGAHRTQYF; CDR3nt: TGTGCCAGCAGTAGCAGCGGGGGGGCCCATCGAACGCAGTATTTT; abundance: few; j_gene: TRBJ2-3; v_gene: TRBV27; d_gene: TRBD2
CDR3aa: CASSLDKGSTRLETQYF; CDR3nt: TGTGCCAGCAGCTTAGATAAGGGAAGCACGCGTCTTGAGACCCAGTACTTC; abundance: -; j_gene: TRBJ2-5; v_gene: TRBV7-2; d_gene: -
CDR3aa: CASSFQQSATNEKLFF; CDR3nt: TGTGCCAGCAGCTTTCAGCAGTCAGCAACTAATGAAAAACTGTTTTTT; abundance: -; j_gene: TRBJ1-4; v_gene: TRBV7-6; d_gene: -
CDR3aa: CASKSTGSTYNEQFF; CDR3nt: TGCGCCAGCAAATCTACAGGTTCCACCTACAATGAGCAGTTCTTC; abundance: few; j_gene: TRBJ2-1; v_gene: TRBV5-1; d_gene: -
CDR3aa: CASSLQGLGEKLFF; CDR3nt: TGTGCCAGCAGCTTACAGGGTTTGGGGGAAAAACTGTTTTTT; abundance: few; j_gene: TRBJ1-4; v_gene: TRBV7-2; d_gene: -
CDR3aa: CASSDRSNEKLFF; CDR3nt: TGTGCCAGCAGTGATCGGAGTAATGAAAAACTGTTTTTT; abundance: -; j_gene: TRBJ1-4; v_gene: TRBV2; d_gene: -
CDR3aa: CASSQAGTTYEQYF; CDR3nt: TGTGCCAGCAGCCAGGCTGGGACAACTTACGAGCAGTACTTC; abundance: -; j_gene: TRBJ2-7; v_gene: TRBV4-2; d_gene: -
CDR3aa: CATSRDQGRVNSATQYF; CDR3nt: TGTGCCACCAGCAGAGATCAGGGCAGGGTAAATTCAGCTACGCAGTATTTT; abundance: few; j_gene: TRBJ2-3; v_gene: TRBV15; d_gene: -
CDR3aa: CSARDPMTDEQYF; CDR3nt: TGCAGTGCTAGGGACCCGATGACCGACGAGCAGTACTTC; abundance: -; j_gene: TRBJ2-7; v_gene: TRBV20-1; d_gene: -
CDR3aa: CASSQRGDTQYF; CDR3nt: TGTGCCAGCTCCCAGAGGGGAGATACGCAGTATTTT; abundance: -; j_gene: TRBJ2-3; v_gene: TRBV7-2; d_gene: -
CDR3aa: CASSLGPFSTDTQYF; CDR3nt: TGTGCCAGCAGCTTGGGTCCGTTTAGCACAGATACGCAGTATTTT; abundance: few; j_gene: TRBJ2-3; v_gene: TRBV11-2; d_gene: -